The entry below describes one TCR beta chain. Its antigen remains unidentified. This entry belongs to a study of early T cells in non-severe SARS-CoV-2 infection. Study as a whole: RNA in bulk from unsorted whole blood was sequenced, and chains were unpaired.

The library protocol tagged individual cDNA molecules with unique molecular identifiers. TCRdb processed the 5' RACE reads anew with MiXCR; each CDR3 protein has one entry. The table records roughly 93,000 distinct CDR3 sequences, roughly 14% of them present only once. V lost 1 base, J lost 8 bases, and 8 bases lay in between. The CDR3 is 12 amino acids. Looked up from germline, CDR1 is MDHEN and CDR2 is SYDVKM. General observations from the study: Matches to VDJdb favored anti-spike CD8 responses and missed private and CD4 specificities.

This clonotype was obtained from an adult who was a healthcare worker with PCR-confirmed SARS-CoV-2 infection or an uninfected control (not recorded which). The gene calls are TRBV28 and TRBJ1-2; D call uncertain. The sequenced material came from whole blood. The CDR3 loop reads CASSLLPGGYTF. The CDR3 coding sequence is TGTGCCAGCAGTTTATTACCGGGGGGCTACACCTTC.